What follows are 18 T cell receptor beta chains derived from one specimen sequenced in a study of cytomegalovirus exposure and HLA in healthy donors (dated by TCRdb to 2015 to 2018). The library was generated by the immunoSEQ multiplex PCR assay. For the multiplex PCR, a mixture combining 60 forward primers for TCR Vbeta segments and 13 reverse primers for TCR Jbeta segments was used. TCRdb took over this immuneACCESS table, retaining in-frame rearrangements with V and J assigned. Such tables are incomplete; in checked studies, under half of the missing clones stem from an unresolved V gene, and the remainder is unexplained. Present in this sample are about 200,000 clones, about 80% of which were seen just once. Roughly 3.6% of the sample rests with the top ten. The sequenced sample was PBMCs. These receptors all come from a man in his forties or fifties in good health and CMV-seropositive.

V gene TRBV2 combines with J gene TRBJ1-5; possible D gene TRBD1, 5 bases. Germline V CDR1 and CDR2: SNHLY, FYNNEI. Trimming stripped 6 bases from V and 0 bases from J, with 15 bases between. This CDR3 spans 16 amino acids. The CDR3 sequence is CASSGHYAHSNQPQHF. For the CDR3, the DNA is TGTGCCAGCAGCGGACATTATGCACATAGCAATCAGCCCCAGCATTTT. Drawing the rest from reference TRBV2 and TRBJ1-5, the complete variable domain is EPEVTQTPSHQVTQMGQEVILRCVPISNHLYFYWYRQILGQKVEFLVSFYNNEISEKSEIFDDQFSVERPDGSNFTLKIRSTKLEDSAMYFCASSGHYAHSNQPQHFGDGTRLSIL.

The CDR3 loop is CATSPGLANTEAFF. CDR3 bases: TGTGCCACCTCACCGGGTCTGGCGAACACTGAAGCTTTCTTT. The chain has TRBV27 and TRBJ1-1; no definite D call. Germline assignment: CDR1 MNHEY and CDR2 SMNVEV (reference sequence). The V and J ends lost 10 bases and 1 base respectively, with 16 bases between them. CDR3 length: 14 amino acids.

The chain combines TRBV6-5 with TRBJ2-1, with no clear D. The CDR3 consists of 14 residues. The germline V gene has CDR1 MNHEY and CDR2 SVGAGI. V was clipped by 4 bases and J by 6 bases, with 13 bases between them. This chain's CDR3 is CASSLVGGSNEQFF. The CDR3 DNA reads TGTGCCAGCAGTTTGGTCGGCGGAAGCAATGAGCAGTTCTTC.

CDR3 sequence (DNA): TGTGCCAGCAGCTTGAAGCGGGGGGGCAGGGAGACCCAGTACTTC. It encodes CASSLKRGGRETQYF. The rearrangement links TRBV13 to TRBJ2-5, with 10 nucleotides matching TRBD2. Germline trimming cut 3 bases from V and 5 bases from J; bases unmatched to any gene: 6. Germline V gene lookup returns CDR1 PRHDT and CDR2 FYEKMQ (reference sequence). CDR3 length: 15 amino acids.

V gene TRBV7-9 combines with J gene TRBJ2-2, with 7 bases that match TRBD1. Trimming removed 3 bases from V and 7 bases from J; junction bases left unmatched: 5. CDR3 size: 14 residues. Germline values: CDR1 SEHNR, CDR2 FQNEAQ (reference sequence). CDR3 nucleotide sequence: TGTGCCAGCAGCTTCGGGCAGGGGGTCGGGGAGCTGTTTTTT. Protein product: CASSFGQGVGELFF.

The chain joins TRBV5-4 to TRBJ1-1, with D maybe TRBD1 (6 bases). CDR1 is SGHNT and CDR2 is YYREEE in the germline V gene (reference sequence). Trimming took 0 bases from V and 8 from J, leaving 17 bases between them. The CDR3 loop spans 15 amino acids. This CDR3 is CASSLVKGGGSEAFF. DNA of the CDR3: TGTGCCAGCAGCTTGGTGAAGGGTGGGGGCTCGGAAGCTTTCTTT.

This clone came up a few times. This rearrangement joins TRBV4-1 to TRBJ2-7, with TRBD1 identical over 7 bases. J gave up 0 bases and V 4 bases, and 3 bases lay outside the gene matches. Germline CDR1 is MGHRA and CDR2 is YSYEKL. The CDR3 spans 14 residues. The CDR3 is CASSPRDSSYEQYF. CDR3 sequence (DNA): TGCGCCAGCAGCCCTCGGGACAGCTCCTACGAGCAGTACTTC.

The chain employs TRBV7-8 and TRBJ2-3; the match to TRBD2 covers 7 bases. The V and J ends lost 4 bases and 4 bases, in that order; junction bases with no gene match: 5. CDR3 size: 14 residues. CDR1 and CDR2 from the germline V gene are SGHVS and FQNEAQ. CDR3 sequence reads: CASSSPREADTQYF. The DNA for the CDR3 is TGTGCCAGCAGCTCGCCTCGGGAGGCAGATACGCAGTATTTT.

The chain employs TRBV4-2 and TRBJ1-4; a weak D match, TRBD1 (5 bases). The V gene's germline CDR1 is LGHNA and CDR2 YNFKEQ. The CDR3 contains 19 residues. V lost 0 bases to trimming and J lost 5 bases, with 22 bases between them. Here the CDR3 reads CASSQDFVLRRQKNEKLFF. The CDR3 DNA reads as TGTGCCAGCAGCCAAGATTTTGTTTTAAGAAGACAGAAAAATGAAAAACTGTTTTTT.

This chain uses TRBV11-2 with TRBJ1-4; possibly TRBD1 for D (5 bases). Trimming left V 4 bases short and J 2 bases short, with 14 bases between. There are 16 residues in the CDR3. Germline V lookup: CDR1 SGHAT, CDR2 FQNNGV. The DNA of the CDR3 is TGTGCCAGCAGCTCCAGGCGGGGGGTTACTAATGAAAAACTGTTTTTT. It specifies CASSSRRGVTNEKLFF.

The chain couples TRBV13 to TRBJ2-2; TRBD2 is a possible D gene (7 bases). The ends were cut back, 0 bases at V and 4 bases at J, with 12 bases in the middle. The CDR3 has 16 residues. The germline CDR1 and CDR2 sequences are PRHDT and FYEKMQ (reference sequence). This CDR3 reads CASSLGMAGATGELFF. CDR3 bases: TGTGCCAGCAGCTTAGGGATGGCGGGGGCCACCGGGGAGCTGTTTTTT.

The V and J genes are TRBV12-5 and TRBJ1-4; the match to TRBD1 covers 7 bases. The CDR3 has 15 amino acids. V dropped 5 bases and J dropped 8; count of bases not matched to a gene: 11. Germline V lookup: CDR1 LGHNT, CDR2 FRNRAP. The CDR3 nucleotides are TGTGCTAGTGGTCCCGGGGCAGGGGGTGGAGAAAAACTGTTTTTT. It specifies CASGPGAGGGEKLFF.

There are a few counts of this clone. The CDR3 DNA reads as TGTGCCTGGAGTTTTTTTGGCAGGGAAGGGCAGCCCCAGCATTTT. Translated, it gives CAWSFFGREGQPQHF. V gene TRBV30 combines with J gene TRBJ1-5; D is perhaps TRBD1 (5 bases). The germline V gene encodes CDR1 GTSNPN and CDR2 SVGIG (reference sequence). Trimming pared 2 bases from V and 7 bases from J, leaving 18 bases between. CDR3 length equals 15 residues.

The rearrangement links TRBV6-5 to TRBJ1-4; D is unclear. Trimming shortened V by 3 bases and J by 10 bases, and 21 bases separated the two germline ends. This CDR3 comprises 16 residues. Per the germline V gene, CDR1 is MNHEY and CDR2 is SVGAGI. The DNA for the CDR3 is TGTGCCAGCAGTTATTCCAGGCCCATCCTTGATGGAAAACTGTTTTTT. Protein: CASSYSRPILDGKLFF.

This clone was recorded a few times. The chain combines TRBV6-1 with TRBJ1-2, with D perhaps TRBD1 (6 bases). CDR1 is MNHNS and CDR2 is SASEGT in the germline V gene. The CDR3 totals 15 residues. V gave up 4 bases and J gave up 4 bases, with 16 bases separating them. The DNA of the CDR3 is TGTGCCAGCAGTGTAAACAGGGATCTTGGCTATGGCTACACCTTC. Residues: CASSVNRDLGYGYTF.

CDR3 sequence reads: CASSPWPVLSTDTQYF. The CDR3 region has the DNA TGTGCCAGCAGCCCTTGGCCTGTGCTGAGCACAGATACGCAGTATTTT. The V call is TRBV11-2, the J call TRBJ2-3; no clear D. The V end lost 5 bases, the J end lost 0 bases, and 15 bases lay between the germline ends. Germline CDR1 reads SGHAT; CDR2 reads FQNNGV. This CDR3 is built from 16 residues.

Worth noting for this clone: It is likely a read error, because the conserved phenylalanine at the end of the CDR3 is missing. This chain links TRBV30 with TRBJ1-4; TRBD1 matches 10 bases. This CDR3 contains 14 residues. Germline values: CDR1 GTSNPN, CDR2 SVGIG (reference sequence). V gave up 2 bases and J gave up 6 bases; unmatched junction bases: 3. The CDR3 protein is CAWSLGTGDEKLFS. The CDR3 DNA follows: TGTGCCTGGAGTCTAGGGACAGGGGATGAAAAACTGTTTTCT.

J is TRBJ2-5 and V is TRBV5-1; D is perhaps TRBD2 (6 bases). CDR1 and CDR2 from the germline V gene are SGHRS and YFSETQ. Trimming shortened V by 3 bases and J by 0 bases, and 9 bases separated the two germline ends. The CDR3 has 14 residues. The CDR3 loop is CASSSGTDQETQYF. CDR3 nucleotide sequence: TGCGCCAGCAGCTCGGGGACTGACCAAGAGACCCAGTACTTC.